Reported below is one TCR beta chain. This sample is part of a study of cytomegalovirus exposure and HLA in healthy donors. Study as a whole: A later analysis reported the same platform for the 100 to 150 validation repertoires and the 666 first-cohort repertoires.

TCRdb keeps only in-frame clones here, not all; method: immunoSEQ multiplex PCR. The data show 180,000 or so clones, with roughly 89% seen just once and 1.4% held by the top ten. Germline CDR1 is SQVTM and CDR2 is ANQGSEA. Trimming took 5 bases from V and 4 from J; bases not matched to a gene: 11. This CDR3 comprises 15 residues. The sequenced sample consisted of PBMCs. This chain links TRBV29-1 with TRBJ2-5; 9 bases are shared with TRBD1. The clonotype was recovered from a young woman in good health and CMV-seronegative. Here the CDR3 DNA reads TGCAGCGTTTATTTGGGACAGGGATCTGGAGAGACCCAGTACTTC. This codes for CSVYLGQGSGETQYF. Full variable domain (missing parts from reference TRBV29-1 and TRBJ2-5): SAVISQKPSRDICQRGTSLTIQCQVDSQVTMMFWYRQQPGQSLTLIATANQGSEATYESGFVIDKFPISRPNLTFSTLTVSNMSPEDSSIYLCSVYLGQGSGETQYFGPGTRLLVL.